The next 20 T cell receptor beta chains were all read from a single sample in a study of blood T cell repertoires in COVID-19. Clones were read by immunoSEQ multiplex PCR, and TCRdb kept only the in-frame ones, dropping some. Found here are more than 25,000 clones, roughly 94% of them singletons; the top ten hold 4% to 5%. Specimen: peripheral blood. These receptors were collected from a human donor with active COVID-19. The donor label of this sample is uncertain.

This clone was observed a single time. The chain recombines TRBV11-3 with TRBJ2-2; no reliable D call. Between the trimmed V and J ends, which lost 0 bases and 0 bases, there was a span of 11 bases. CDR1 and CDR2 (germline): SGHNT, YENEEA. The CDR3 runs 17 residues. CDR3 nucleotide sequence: TGTGCCAGCAGCTTAGACCCAGGCATTTCGAACACCGGGGAGCTGTTTTTT. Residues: CASSLDPGISNTGELFF.

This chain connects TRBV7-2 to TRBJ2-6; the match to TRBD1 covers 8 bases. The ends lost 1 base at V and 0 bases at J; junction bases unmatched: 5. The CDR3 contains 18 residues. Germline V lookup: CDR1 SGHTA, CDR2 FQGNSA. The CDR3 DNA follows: TGTGCCAGCAGCTTAGTCGGGACAGGAAGCTCTGGGGCCAACGTCCTGACTTTC. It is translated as CASSLVGTGSSGANVLTF.

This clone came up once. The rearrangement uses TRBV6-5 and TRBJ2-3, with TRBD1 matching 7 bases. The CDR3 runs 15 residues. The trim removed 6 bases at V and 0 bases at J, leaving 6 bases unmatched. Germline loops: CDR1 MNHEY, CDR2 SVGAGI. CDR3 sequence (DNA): TGTGCCAGCAGCGCCGGGACAGCTAGCACAGATACGCAGTATTTT. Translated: CASSAGTASTDTQYF.

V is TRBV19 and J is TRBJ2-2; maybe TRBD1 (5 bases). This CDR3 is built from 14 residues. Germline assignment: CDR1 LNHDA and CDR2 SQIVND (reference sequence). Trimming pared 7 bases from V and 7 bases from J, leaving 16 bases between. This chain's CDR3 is CASKGAELGGELFF. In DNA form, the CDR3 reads TGTGCCAGTAAAGGGGCGGAGCTCGGCGGGGAGCTGTTTTTT.

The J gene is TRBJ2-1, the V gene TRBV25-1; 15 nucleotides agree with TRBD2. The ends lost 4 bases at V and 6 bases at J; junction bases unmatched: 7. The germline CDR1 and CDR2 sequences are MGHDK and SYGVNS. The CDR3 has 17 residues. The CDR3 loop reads CASSARTSGRALNEQFF. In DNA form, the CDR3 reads TGTGCCAGCAGTGCCCGGACTAGCGGGAGGGCCCTCAATGAGCAGTTCTTC.

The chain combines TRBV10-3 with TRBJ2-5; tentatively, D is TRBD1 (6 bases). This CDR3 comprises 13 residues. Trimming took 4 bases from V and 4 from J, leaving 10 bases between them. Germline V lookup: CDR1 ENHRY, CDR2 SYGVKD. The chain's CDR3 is CAISANRVETQYF. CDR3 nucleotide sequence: TGTGCCATCAGTGCCAACAGGGTAGAGACCCAGTACTTC.

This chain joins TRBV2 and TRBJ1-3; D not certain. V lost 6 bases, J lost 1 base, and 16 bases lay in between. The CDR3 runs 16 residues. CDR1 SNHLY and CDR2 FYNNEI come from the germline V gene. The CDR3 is CASSRGRSQSGNTIYF. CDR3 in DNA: TGTGCCAGCAGCCGTGGCAGATCGCAGTCTGGAAACACCATATATTTT.

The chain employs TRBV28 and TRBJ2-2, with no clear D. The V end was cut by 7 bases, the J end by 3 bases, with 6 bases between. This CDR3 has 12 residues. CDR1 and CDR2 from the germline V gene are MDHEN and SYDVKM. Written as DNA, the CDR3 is TGTGCCAGCATCGGGTACACCGGGGAGCTGTTTTTT. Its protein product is CASIGYTGELFF.

The CDR3 protein is CASSLTSPRSWQFF. In DNA, the CDR3 is TGTGCCAGCAGCTTAACATCTCCCAGGTCCTGGCAGTTCTTC. The J gene is TRBJ2-1, the V gene TRBV7-9; D remains unclear. The CDR3 runs to 14 residues. Germline values: CDR1 SEHNR, CDR2 FQNEAQ (reference sequence). The V end lost 2 bases, the J end lost 12 bases, and 17 bases lay between the germline ends.

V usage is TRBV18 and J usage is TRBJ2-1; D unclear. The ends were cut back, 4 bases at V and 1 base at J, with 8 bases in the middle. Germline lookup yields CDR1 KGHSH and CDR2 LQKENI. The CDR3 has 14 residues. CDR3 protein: CASSLSDSYNEQFF. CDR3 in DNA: TGTGCCAGCTCACTAAGCGATTCCTACAATGAGCAGTTCTTC.

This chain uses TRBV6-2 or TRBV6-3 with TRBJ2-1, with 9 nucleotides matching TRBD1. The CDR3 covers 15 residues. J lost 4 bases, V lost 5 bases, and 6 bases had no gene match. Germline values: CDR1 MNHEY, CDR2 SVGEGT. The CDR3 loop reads CASSRGQGFYNEQFF. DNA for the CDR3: TGTGCCAGCAGTCGGGGACAGGGTTTTTACAATGAGCAGTTCTTC.

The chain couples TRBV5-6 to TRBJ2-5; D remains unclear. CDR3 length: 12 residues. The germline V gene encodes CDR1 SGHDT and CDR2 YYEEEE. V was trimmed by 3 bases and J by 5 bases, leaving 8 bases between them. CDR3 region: CASSSWPETQYF. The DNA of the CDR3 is TGTGCCAGCAGCTCCTGGCCCGAGACCCAGTACTTC.

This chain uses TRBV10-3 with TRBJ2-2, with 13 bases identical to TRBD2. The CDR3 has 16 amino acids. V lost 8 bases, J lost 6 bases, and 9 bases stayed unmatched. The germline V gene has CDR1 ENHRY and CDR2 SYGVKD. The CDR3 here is CAIGRSGLAGPGELFF. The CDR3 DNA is TGTGCCATCGGACGTTCGGGACTAGCGGGACCCGGGGAGCTGTTTTTT.

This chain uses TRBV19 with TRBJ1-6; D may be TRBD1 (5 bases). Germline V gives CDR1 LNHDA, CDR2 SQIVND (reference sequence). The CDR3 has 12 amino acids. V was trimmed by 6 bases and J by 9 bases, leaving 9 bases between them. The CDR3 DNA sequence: TGTGCCAGTAGATCCGGGGGTTCACCCCTCCACTTT. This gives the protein CASRSGGSPLHF.

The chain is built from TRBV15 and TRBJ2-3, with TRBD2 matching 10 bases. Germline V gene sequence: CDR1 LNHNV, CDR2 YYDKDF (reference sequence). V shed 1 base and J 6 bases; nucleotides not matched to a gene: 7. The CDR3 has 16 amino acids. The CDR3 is CATSRGSGGPGDTQYF. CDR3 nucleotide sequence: TGTGCCACCAGCAGAGGTAGCGGGGGGCCCGGGGATACGCAGTATTTT. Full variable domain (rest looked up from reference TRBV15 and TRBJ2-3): DAMVIQNPRYQVTQFGKPVTLSCSQTLNHNVMYWYQQKSSQAPKLLFHYYDKDFNNEADTPDNFQSRRPNTSFCFLDIRSPGLGDTAMYLCATSRGSGGPGDTQYFGPGTRLTVL.

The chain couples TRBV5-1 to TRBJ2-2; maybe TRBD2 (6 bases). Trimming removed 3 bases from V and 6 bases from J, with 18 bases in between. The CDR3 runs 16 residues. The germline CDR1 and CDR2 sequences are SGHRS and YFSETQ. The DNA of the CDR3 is TGCGCCAGCAGCTCCCCGGCCAGGGCGGGGTCCGGGGAGCTGTTTTTT. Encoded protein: CASSSPARAGSGELFF.

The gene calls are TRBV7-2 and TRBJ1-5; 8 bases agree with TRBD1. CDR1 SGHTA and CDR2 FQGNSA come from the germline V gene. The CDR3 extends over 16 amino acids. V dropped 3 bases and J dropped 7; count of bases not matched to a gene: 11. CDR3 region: CASSFGQGPLRQPQHF. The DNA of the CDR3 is TGTGCCAGCAGCTTTGGACAGGGCCCCTTGAGGCAGCCCCAGCATTTT.

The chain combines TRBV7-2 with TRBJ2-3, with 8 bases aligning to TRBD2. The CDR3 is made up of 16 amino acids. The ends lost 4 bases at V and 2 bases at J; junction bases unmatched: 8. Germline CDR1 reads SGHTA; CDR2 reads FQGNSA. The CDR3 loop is CASSSHRGGTTDTQYF. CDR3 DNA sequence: TGTGCCAGCAGCTCTCACCGCGGGGGGACCACAGATACGCAGTATTTT.

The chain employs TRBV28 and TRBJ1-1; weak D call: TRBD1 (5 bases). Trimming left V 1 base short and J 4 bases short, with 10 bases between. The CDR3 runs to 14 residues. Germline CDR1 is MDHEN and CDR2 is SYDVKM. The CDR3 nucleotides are TGTGCCAGCAGTTTATCCAGGGCGAGCACTGAAGCTTTCTTT. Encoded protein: CASSLSRASTEAFF.

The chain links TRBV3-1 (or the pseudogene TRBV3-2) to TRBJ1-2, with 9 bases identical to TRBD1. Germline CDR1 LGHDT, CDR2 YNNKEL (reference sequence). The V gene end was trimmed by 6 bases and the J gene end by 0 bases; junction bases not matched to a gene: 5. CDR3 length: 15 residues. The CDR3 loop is CASRPTGGANYGYTF. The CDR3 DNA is TGTGCCAGCAGACCGACAGGGGGAGCTAACTATGGCTACACCTTC.